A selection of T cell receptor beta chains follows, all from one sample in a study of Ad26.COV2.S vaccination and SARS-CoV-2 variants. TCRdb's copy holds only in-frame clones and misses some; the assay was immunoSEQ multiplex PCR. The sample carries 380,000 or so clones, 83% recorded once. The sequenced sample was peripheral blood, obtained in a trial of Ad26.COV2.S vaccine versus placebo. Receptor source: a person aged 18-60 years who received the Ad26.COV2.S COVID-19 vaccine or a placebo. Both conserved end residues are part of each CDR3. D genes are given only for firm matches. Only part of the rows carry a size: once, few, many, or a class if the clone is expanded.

CDR3: CASSQDQIQLAGVGGELFF
DNA: TGCGCCAGCAGCCAAGATCAAATACAACTAGCGGGGGTGGGCGGGGAGCTGTTTTTT
V: TRBV4-3
size: .
D: TRBD2
J: TRBJ2-2

CDR3: CATLLGWNYGYTF
DNA: TGTGCCACCCTGCTGGGGTGGAACTATGGCTACACCTTC
V: TRBV12-3/TRBV12-4
size: .
D: .
J: TRBJ1-2

CDR3: CAGSRQGIHEQYF
DNA: TGTGCCGGCAGCCGACAGGGTATCCACGAGCAGTACTTC
V: TRBV27
size: .
D: TRBD1
J: TRBJ2-7

CDR3: CASTIRGQSYGYTF
DNA: TGTGCCAGCACCATTCGGGGACAGAGCTATGGCTACACCTTC
V: TRBV6-6
size: .
D: TRBD1
J: TRBJ1-2

CDR3: CASSLLRNTEAFF
DNA: TGTGCCAGCAGTTTGTTAAGGAACACTGAAGCTTTCTTT
V: TRBV12-3/TRBV12-4
size: .
D: .
J: TRBJ1-1

CDR3: CATSDPGEGDNEQFF
DNA: TGTGCCACCAGTGACCCGGGGGAGGGTGACAATGAGCAGTTCTTC
V: TRBV24-1
size: .
D: TRBD2
J: TRBJ2-1

CDR3: CASSLVSGTEAFF
DNA: TGTGCCAGCAGCTTAGTCAGCGGGACTGAAGCTTTCTTT
V: TRBV7-9
size: .
D: .
J: TRBJ1-1

CDR3: CASSLGPGGLHEQYF
DNA: TGTGCCAGCAGCTTAGGGCCGGGGGGGCTCCACGAGCAGTACTTC
V: TRBV11-1
size: .
D: TRBD2
J: TRBJ2-7

CDR3: CASSPRGESNQPQHF
DNA: TGTGCCAGCAGCCCCAGGGGCGAGAGCAATCAGCCCCAGCATTTT
V: TRBV9
size: .
D: .
J: TRBJ1-5

CDR3: CASSPDVLSATGELFF
DNA: TGTGCCAGCTCACCAGACGTGTTGAGTGCTACCGGGGAGCTGTTTTTT
V: TRBV18
size: .
D: .
J: TRBJ2-2

CDR3: CASSAASSGNTIYF
DNA: TGTGCCAGCAGTGCCGCGAGCTCTGGAAACACCATATATTTT
V: TRBV2
size: few
D: .
J: TRBJ1-3

CDR3: CASSAVERGGDGYTF
DNA: TGTGCCAGCAGCGCCGTAGAACGGGGAGGGGATGGCTACACCTTC
V: TRBV7-9
size: .
D: .
J: TRBJ1-2

CDR3: CASSLGRQGRGEQYF
DNA: TGTGCCAGCAGCTTAGGGCGTCAGGGGAGGGGGGAGCAGTACTTC
V: TRBV13
size: .
D: .
J: TRBJ2-7

CDR3: CASSQASNIQYF
DNA: TGTGCCAGCAGCCAAGCGTCGAACATTCAGTACTTC
V: TRBV4-2
size: .
D: .
J: TRBJ2-4

CDR3: CASSSLLAVYNEQFF
DNA: TGTGCCAGCAGCTCCCTGCTAGCGGTATACAATGAGCAGTTCTTC
V: TRBV5-4
size: .
D: TRBD2
J: TRBJ2-1

CDR3: CASSPGAGLYTDTQYF
DNA: TGTGCCAGCAGCCCGGGGGCGGGACTATACACAGATACGCAGTATTTT
V: TRBV2
size: .
D: .
J: TRBJ2-3

CDR3: CASSWTGGTGELFF
DNA: TGTGCCAGCAGTTGGACAGGGGGCACCGGGGAGCTGTTTTTT
V: TRBV27
size: .
D: TRBD1
J: TRBJ2-2

CDR3: CASSMDLPGRMNSPLHF
DNA: TGTGCCAGCAGCATGGATTTACCGGGACGGATGAATTCACCCCTCCACTTT
V: TRBV27
size: once
D: .
J: TRBJ1-6

CDR3: CASSFAGPTGEAFF
DNA: TGTGCCAGCAGTTTTGCGGGACCAACCGGCGAGGCTTTCTTT
V: TRBV27
size: .
D: .
J: TRBJ1-1

CDR3: CASSPMHGLYEQYF
DNA: TGTGCCAGCAGCCCGATGCACGGTCTCTACGAGCAGTACTTC
V: TRBV5-6
size: .
D: .
J: TRBJ2-7

CDR3: CASSRLTTGGDQPQHF
DNA: TGTGCCAGCTCACGATTAACGACAGGGGGGGATCAGCCCCAGCATTTT
V: TRBV18
size: few
D: TRBD1
J: TRBJ1-5

CDR3: CATSSGAGGGYNEQFF
DNA: TGTGCCACCAGCTCGGGAGCGGGAGGGGGTTACAATGAGCAGTTCTTC
V: TRBV15
size: .
D: TRBD2
J: TRBJ2-1

CDR3: CASSLLGTSSYNEQFF
DNA: TGTGCCAGCAGCTTATTGGGGACCTCCTCCTACAATGAGCAGTTCTTC
V: TRBV11-1
size: .
D: .
J: TRBJ2-1

CDR3: CASGPWVSGANVLTF
DNA: TGTGCCAGTGGGCCTTGGGTTTCGGGGGCCAACGTCCTGACTTTC
V: TRBV19
size: .
D: .
J: TRBJ2-6

CDR3: CASSQDWDRDPYF
DNA: TGTGCCAGCAGCCAAGATTGGGACAGGGATCCGTATTTT
V: TRBV3-1/TRBV3-2
size: .
D: TRBD1
J: TRBJ2-3

CDR3: CASSLVDRLNYGYTF
DNA: TGTGCCAGCAGCTTGGTCGACAGACTAAACTATGGCTACACCTTC
V: TRBV5-5
size: .
D: .
J: TRBJ1-2

CDR3: CSAWSYNEQFF
DNA: TGCAGTGCTTGGAGTTACAATGAGCAGTTCTTC
V: TRBV20-1
size: few
D: .
J: TRBJ2-1

CDR3: CASSLGGGGRYEQYF
DNA: TGTGCCAGCAGTTTGGGTGGGGGGGGTCGCTACGAGCAGTACTTC
V: TRBV27
size: .
D: TRBD2
J: TRBJ2-7

CDR3: CASSLSRLAVRSYNEQFF
DNA: TGTGCCAGCAGCTTAAGCCGACTAGCTGTCCGCTCCTACAATGAGCAGTTCTTC
V: TRBV11-3
size: .
D: TRBD2
J: TRBJ2-1

CDR3: CSAMNTEAFF
DNA: TGCAGCGCCATGAACACTGAAGCTTTCTTT
V: TRBV29-1
size: .
D: .
J: TRBJ1-1

CDR3: CSLGGGEGTQYF
DNA: TGCAGTCTAGGGGGCGGGGAAGGTACGCAGTATTTT
V: TRBV29-1
size: .
D: .
J: TRBJ2-3

CDR3: CASSLGEAPHRDEQYF
DNA: TGTGCCAGCAGCTTAGGCGAGGCTCCTCATCGGGACGAGCAGTACTTC
V: TRBV13
size: .
D: .
J: TRBJ2-7

CDR3: CASTRGSSGANVLTF
DNA: TGTGCCAGCACGCGGGGGAGCTCTGGGGCCAACGTCCTGACTTTC
V: TRBV5-4
size: .
D: TRBD2
J: TRBJ2-6

CDR3: CATAGGRSSYNEQFF
DNA: TGTGCGACAGCGGGAGGCCGGAGCTCCTACAATGAGCAGTTCTTC
V: TRBV7-9
size: .
D: TRBD2
J: TRBJ2-1

CDR3: CASSLAVYNEQFF
DNA: TGCGCCAGCAGCCTGGCAGTATACAATGAGCAGTTCTTC
V: TRBV4-3
size: .
D: .
J: TRBJ2-1

CDR3: CSASVGGNTEAFF
DNA: TGCAGTGCTAGTGTCGGGGGGAACACTGAAGCTTTCTTT
V: TRBV20-1
size: .
D: .
J: TRBJ1-1

CDR3: CASSTRTGEKDGYTF
DNA: TGTGCCAGCTCAACTCGGACAGGGGAGAAGGATGGCTACACCTTC
V: TRBV18
size: .
D: TRBD1
J: TRBJ1-2

CDR3: CASSFRVGGPYNEQFF
DNA: TGTGCCAGCAGCTTCCGTGTAGGGGGCCCCTACAATGAGCAGTTCTTC
V: TRBV11-2
size: once
D: TRBD1
J: TRBJ2-1

CDR3: CAWSFLADTYEQYF
DNA: TGTGCCTGGAGCTTCCTAGCGGACACCTACGAGCAGTACTTC
V: TRBV30
size: .
D: TRBD2
J: TRBJ2-7

CDR3: CASSLKASGTTRVQFF
DNA: TGTGCCAGCAGCTTAAAGGCTAGCGGGACCACCCGGGTGCAGTTCTTC
V: TRBV7-9
size: few
D: TRBD2
J: TRBJ2-1

CDR3: CASSPKRGKGTEAFF
DNA: TGCGCCAGCAGCCCAAAGAGAGGTAAGGGCACTGAAGCTTTCTTT
V: TRBV5-1
size: once
D: .
J: TRBJ1-1

CDR3: CATSNQITGELFF
DNA: TGTGCCACCAGCAATCAAATCACCGGGGAGCTGTTTTTT
V: TRBV15
size: .
D: .
J: TRBJ2-2

CDR3: CASSQPTSGGAKNIQYF
DNA: TGCGCCAGCAGCCAACCAACTAGCGGTGGAGCCAAAAACATTCAGTACTTC
V: TRBV4-1
size: once
D: TRBD2
J: TRBJ2-4

CDR3: CASSDRTTSTDTQYF
DNA: TGTGCCAGCAGTGATAGGACTACTAGCACAGATACGCAGTATTTT
V: TRBV2
size: .
D: .
J: TRBJ2-3

CDR3: CASSQEGQGWTEAFF
DNA: TGTGCCAGCAGCCAAGAGGGACAGGGATGGACTGAAGCTTTCTTT
V: TRBV4-2
size: .
D: TRBD1
J: TRBJ1-1

CDR3: CASRAGLRTDTQYF
DNA: TGTGCCAGCAGGGCGGGACTCCGCACAGATACGCAGTATTTT
V: TRBV6-5
size: .
D: .
J: TRBJ2-3

CDR3: CASSDGGRGELFF
DNA: TGCGCCAGCAGTGATGGGGGCCGAGGGGAGCTGTTTTTT
V: TRBV10-1
size: .
D: .
J: TRBJ2-2

CDR3: CSASPGAHTEAFF
DNA: TGCAGTGCTAGTCCGGGGGCGCACACTGAAGCTTTCTTT
V: TRBV20-1
size: .
D: .
J: TRBJ1-1

CDR3: CASSFRGDGTDTQYF
DNA: TGTGCCAGCAGTTTTAGGGGGGATGGCACAGATACGCAGTATTTT
V: TRBV27
size: .
D: .
J: TRBJ2-3

CDR3: CASSKTGFTSPLHF
DNA: TGTGCCAGCAGCAAGACAGGGTTTACTTCACCCCTCCACTTT
V: TRBV11-2
size: .
D: TRBD1
J: TRBJ1-6

CDR3: CASSQNMDSLYTEAFF
DNA: TGTGCCAGCAGCCAGAATATGGACTCATTGTACACTGAAGCTTTCTTT
V: TRBV5-6
size: .
D: .
J: TRBJ1-1

CDR3: CASSWYRDEKLFF
DNA: TGTGCCAGCAGCTGGTACAGGGATGAAAAACTGTTTTTT
V: TRBV7-9
size: .
D: .
J: TRBJ1-4

CDR3: CASSLAIAKGGNTIYF
DNA: TGTGCCAGCAGCTTGGCCATAGCCAAAGGCGGAAACACCATATATTTT
V: TRBV5-5
size: .
D: .
J: TRBJ1-3

CDR3: CASSLGTSGGLWGQFF
DNA: TGTGCCAGCAGCCTAGGGACTAGCGGGGGCCTTTGGGGGCAGTTCTTC
V: TRBV7-8
size: .
D: TRBD2
J: TRBJ2-1

CDR3: CASSLGGTAGYNEQFF
DNA: TGTGCCAGCAGCTTAGGGGGGACCGCGGGCTACAATGAGCAGTTCTTC
V: TRBV11-2
size: .
D: .
J: TRBJ2-1